This T cell receptor (beta chain) was retrieved from a study of blood T cell repertoires in COVID-19. Germline V lookup: CDR1 MNHEY, CDR2 SVGAGI. The CDR3 spans 16 residues. Unmatched junction bases numbered 6, after V lost 2 bases and J lost 2 bases. Some clones are missing from TCRdb's copy, which holds only in-frame ones; the method was immunoSEQ multiplex PCR. The table lists around 250,000 clones, over 75% of them singletons. The chain combines TRBV6-5 with TRBJ2-7; 10 nucleotides match TRBD2. Sequenced material: PBMCs or T cells enriched from blood (not recorded which). The TCR comes from a man younger than 35 who had recovered from COVID-19. In DNA, the CDR3 is TGTGCCAGCAGTTACAGCCTAGCGGGGGCTACCTACGAGCAGTACTTC. Amino acids: CASSYSLAGATYEQYF.